The 15 T cell receptor beta chains below were found in one sample sequenced in a study of T cells in Graves' hyperthyroidism and ophthalmopathy. RNA transcripts provided the source from which TCR beta CDR3 regions were amplified. HTBI primers were employed in a first-round RT-PCR of the TCR CDR3. TCRdb reprocessed the multiplex PCR reads with MiXCR, giving one entry per CDR3 protein. The repertoire holds about 480,000 distinct CDR3 sequences, with approximately 23% as singletons. The specimen sequenced was blood. The origin of the receptors is a woman aged 65 to 85 with Graves' ophthalmopathy.

As concerns this clonotype: Being one base from a much bigger clone, this may be a read error. The chain has TRBV30 and TRBJ1-5; D call uncertain. This CDR3 region has 13 residues. CDR1 is GTSNPN and CDR2 is SVGIG in the germline V gene (reference sequence). CDR3 loop: CTWSEKGGQPQHF. DNA of the CDR3: TGTACCTGGAGTGAGAAGGGTGGTCAGCCCCAGCATTTT.

This chain links TRBV7-2 with TRBJ2-3; D gene ambiguous. CDR3 length: 15 amino acids. Trimming cost V 4 bases and J 3 bases, with 14 bases left between them. In germline, CDR1 is SGHTA, CDR2 FQGNSA. Here the CDR3 DNA reads TGTGCCAGCAGCTCCAACAAGTTACGGACAGATACGCAGTATTTT. Protein sequence: CASSSNKLRTDTQYF.

This clonotype was recorded at least ten times. CDR3 protein: CASSNPTGDPNYGYTF. CDR3 in DNA: TGTGCCAGCAGTAATCCAACAGGAGATCCTAACTATGGCTACACCTTC. The V gene is TRBV28, the J gene TRBJ1-2, with D tentatively TRBD1 (5 bases). Trimming stripped 5 bases from V and 0 bases from J, with 16 bases between. The CDR3 contains 16 residues. CDR1 is MDHEN and CDR2 is SYDVKM in the germline V gene.

This clonotype was found a few times. The gene calls are TRBV7-2 and TRBJ2-7, with D unresolved. Per the germline V gene, CDR1 is SGHTA and CDR2 is FQGNSA. This CDR3 has 15 residues. V lost 4 bases and J lost 6, with 19 bases in between. The CDR3 loop reads CASSSAARIPTEQYF. The CDR3, as DNA: TGTGCCAGCAGCTCCGCTGCTAGGATACCGACCGAGCAGTACTTC.

This clonotype was detected many times. CDR3 sequence reads: CASSPRGIRVTEAFF. CDR3 in DNA: TGTGCCAGCAGTCCCAGGGGGATCCGGGTAACTGAAGCTTTCTTT. The chain carries TRBV2 and TRBJ1-1, with TRBD1 identical over 7 bases. Germline V lookup: CDR1 SNHLY, CDR2 FYNNEI. V lost 5 bases, J lost 5 bases, and 11 bases stayed unmatched. The length of the CDR3 is 15 residues.

The chain has TRBV7-3 and TRBJ1-6; no definite D call. Germline V gives CDR1 SGHTA, CDR2 FQGTGA. This CDR3 has 15 residues. Trimming shortened V by 0 bases and J by 5 bases, and 8 bases separated the two germline ends. The CDR3 protein is CASSLTHFNNSPLHF. The CDR3, as DNA: TGTGCCAGCAGCTTAACCCACTTCAATAATTCACCCCTCCACTTT.

Note on this clonotype: This could be a read error, since a much larger clone is one nucleotide away. V and J are TRBV28 and TRBJ2-7, with D maybe TRBD1 (5 bases). Germline-derived CDR1 and CDR2 are MDHEN and SYDVKM. The CDR3 sequence is 16 residues long. CDR3 DNA sequence: TGTGACAGCAGTTTCCCCGGCAGGGAAATGACCTACGAGCAGTACTTC. Amino acids: CDSSFPGREMTYEQYF.

The chain has TRBV5-1 and TRBJ1-1; D not certain. V was pared by 6 bases and J by 5 bases, with 11 bases between. The CDR3 is 12 residues long. Germline V gene data show CDR1 as SGHRS and CDR2 as YFSETQ. The DNA for the CDR3 is TGCGCCAGCAACTCCGTGGGGACTGAAGCTTTCTTT. Its translation: CASNSVGTEAFF.

This clonotype was seen a few times. The genes are TRBV6-1 and TRBJ2-5; the D gene is possibly TRBD1 (5 bases). V was cut by 3 bases and J by 7 bases, with 18 bases left in between. Germline CDR1 and CDR2: MNHNS and SASEGT. The CDR3 runs 15 residues. The CDR3 loop reads CASSDDQQAIGTQYF. CDR3 sequence (DNA): TGTGCCAGCAGTGACGACCAACAGGCCATTGGGACCCAGTACTTC.

This chain uses TRBV2 with TRBJ1-4; D not resolved. CDR1 SNHLY and CDR2 FYNNEI come from the germline V gene. This CDR3 contains 14 residues. The V end was cut by 5 bases, the J end by 0 bases, with 7 bases between. CDR3 protein: CASSTATTNEKLFF. CDR3 sequence (DNA): TGTGCCAGCAGTACAGCTACAACTAATGAAAAACTGTTTTTT.

This clonotype has a count of ten or more. The chain has TRBV12-3 or TRBV12-4 and TRBJ2-6; D is undetermined. The CDR3 is 12 residues long. V was trimmed by 8 bases and J by 4 bases, leaving 6 bases between them. The CDR3 is CASSLGANVLTF. CDR3 coding DNA: TGTGCCAGCTCCCTAGGGGCCAACGTCCTGACTTTC.

This clonotype appeared a few times. This chain links TRBV7-9 with TRBJ2-1; D not resolved. Germline V gives CDR1 SEHNR, CDR2 FQNEAQ (reference sequence). The CDR3 totals 13 residues. Trimming pared 3 bases from V and 5 bases from J, leaving 8 bases between. As DNA, the CDR3 is TGTGCCAGCAGCTTGAAATCCCACAATGAGCAGTTCTTC. Translated: CASSLKSHNEQFF.

The rearrangement joins TRBV28 to TRBJ2-3; D could derive from TRBD1 or TRBD2 (5 bases each). CDR1 and CDR2 (germline): MDHEN, SYDVKM. V lost 6 bases and J 0 bases, leaving 10 bases between the germline ends. The CDR3 consists of 14 residues. The CDR3 nucleotides are TGTGCCAGCAGACAATGGGGGAGCACAGATACGCAGTATTTT. Its translation is CASRQWGSTDTQYF.

The table lists this clonotype with many counts. The rearrangement links TRBV12-3 or TRBV12-4 to TRBJ1-5; D call uncertain. The V and J ends lost 1 base and 1 base respectively, with 5 bases between them. The CDR3 spans 14 residues. DNA for the CDR3: TGTGCCAGCAGTTTAGGCGTAAGCAATCAGCCCCAGCATTTT. Protein product: CASSLGVSNQPQHF.

In this sample, this clonotype turned up many times. The CDR3 DNA is TGTGCCATCAGTAGCGGGAGGGAAACAGATACGCAGTATTTT. It encodes CAISSGRETDTQYF. V is TRBV10-3 and J is TRBJ2-3; 10 bases line up with TRBD2. This CDR3 has 14 residues. Germline CDR1 ENHRY, CDR2 SYGVKD. Unmatched junction bases numbered 2, after V lost 5 bases and J lost 3 bases.